This T cell receptor beta chain came from a study of T cells after yellow fever vaccination. Study-level results: Clonotype sharing between CD4 and CD8 compartments was small.

In its sample, this clonotype was seen many times. What it binds is not known. CDR3 length equals 15 residues. The ends lost 6 bases at V and 1 base at J; junction bases unmatched: 4. Germline CDR1 reads MNHNY; CDR2 reads SVGAGI (reference sequence). Researchers made TCR cDNA using 5'RACE template switching, and this step added a universal primer site and UMIs. TCRdb reanalysed the 5' RACE reads using MiXCR and keeps one entry per CDR3 protein. The sample records roughly 170,000 distinct CDR3 sequences, 9.3% being singletons. The chain joins TRBV6-6 to TRBJ2-3; 10 bases are a match to TRBD2. The clonotype comes from a man between 18 and 29 years old who received the YFV17D yellow fever vaccine. Sequenced material: CD8+ T cells sorted from PBMCs, taken 45 days after the yellow fever booster vaccination. CDR3 sequence: CASSRGTSGTDTQYF. The CDR3, as DNA: TGTGCCAGCAGCCGCGGGACTAGCGGCACAGATACGCAGTATTTT.